Below, 20 T cell receptor beta chains from the same sample are listed, as sequenced in a study of blood T cell repertoires in COVID-19. Only in-frame clones appear in the TCRdb table, and some are missing; sequencing was by immunoSEQ multiplex PCR. The sample holds approximately 45,000 clones, 86% seen once. The sample consisted of peripheral blood. These receptors all stem from a man aged 40-49 years with active COVID-19.

This clone was detected once. This chain uses TRBV6-5 with TRBJ1-3, with 7 bases fitting TRBD1. Germline assignment: CDR1 MNHEY and CDR2 SVGAGI. V was clipped by 4 bases and J by 10 bases; unmatched bases: 7. CDR3 length: 13 amino acids. Written as DNA, the CDR3 is TGTGCCAGCAGTTCCCAAACAGGGGAAACCATATATTTT. Residues: CASSSQTGETIYF.

The J gene is TRBJ1-4, the V gene TRBV30, with D perhaps matching TRBD1 (5 bases). The V end was cut by 3 bases, the J end by 4 bases, with 12 bases between. Per germline, CDR1 GTSNPN and CDR2 SVGIG (reference sequence). The CDR3 loop spans 14 amino acids. The CDR3 sequence: CAWRDDRVNEKLFF. The CDR3 DNA follows: TGTGCCTGGAGAGACGACAGAGTTAATGAAAAACTGTTTTTT. The variable domain in full, completed from reference TRBV30 and TRBJ1-4, reads SQTIHQWPATLVQPVGSPLSLECTVEGTSNPNLYWYRQAAGRGLQLLFYSVGIGQISSEVPQNLSASRPQDRQFILSSKKLLLSDSGFYLCAWRDDRVNEKLFFGSGTQLSVL.

The table lists this clone with a few counts. The rearrangement uses TRBV19 and TRBJ2-7; 8 bases agree with TRBD2. J gave up 5 bases and V 5 bases, and 5 bases lay outside the gene matches. From germline, CDR1 is LNHDA and CDR2 SQIVND (reference sequence). The CDR3 contains 13 residues. CDR3 in DNA: TGTGCCAGTAGTCCGGGACTAGTCGACGAGCAGTACTTC. Its translation: CASSPGLVDEQYF.

V usage is TRBV6-5 and J usage is TRBJ1-6, with 7 bases lining up with TRBD1. The CDR3 has 16 residues. V was clipped by 2 bases and J by 2 bases; unmatched bases: 3. Looked up from germline, CDR1 is MNHEY and CDR2 is SVGAGI. CDR3 loop: CASSYLTGAYNSPLHF. CDR3 DNA: TGTGCCAGCAGTTACCTCACAGGGGCCTATAATTCACCCCTCCACTTT.

The sample holds a few counts of this clone. The CDR3 here is CASSQESAGPDTQYF. The CDR3 nucleotides are TGCGCCAGCAGCCAAGAATCAGCGGGCCCAGATACGCAGTATTTT. V usage is TRBV4-1 and J usage is TRBJ2-3; maybe TRBD2 (6 bases). V lost 0 bases and J 4 bases, leaving 11 bases between the germline ends. The CDR3 spans 15 residues. Germline values: CDR1 MGHRA, CDR2 YSYEKL.

This chain uses TRBV15 with TRBJ2-2; a weak D match, TRBD2 (7 bases). V was shortened by 4 bases and J by 4 bases, with 22 bases between the two germline ends. CDR3 length: 18 residues. Germline CDR1 LNHNV, CDR2 YYDKDF (reference sequence). In nucleotides, the CDR3 is TGTGCCACCAGCACCGGGGGGCTCTCTATGGCGGGCACCGGGGAGCTGTTTTTT. Translating gives CATSTGGLSMAGTGELFF.

The V and J genes are TRBV6-4 and TRBJ1-6; 10 bases are shared with TRBD1. Trimming removed 5 bases from V and 9 bases from J; junction bases left unmatched: 1. This CDR3 region has 13 residues. Germline CDR1 reads MRHNA; CDR2 reads SNTAGT. The CDR3 is CASSRDRGSPLHF. CDR3 nucleotides: TGTGCCAGCAGTCGGGACAGGGGTTCACCCCTCCACTTT.

The rearrangement joins TRBV3-1 (or the pseudogene TRBV3-2) to TRBJ1-3; maybe TRBD1 (5 bases). The germline V and J ends were trimmed by 5 bases and 0 bases, with 17 bases remaining between them. The CDR3 totals 17 residues. Germline CDR1 is LGHDT and CDR2 is YNNKEL (reference sequence). The CDR3: CASSARQLQYSGNTIYF. CDR3 DNA sequence: TGTGCCAGCAGCGCTCGACAGCTCCAATACTCTGGAAACACCATATATTTT.

J is TRBJ2-7 and V is TRBV29-1; 9 nucleotides match TRBD1. CDR3 length: 16 residues. Per germline, CDR1 SQVTM and CDR2 ANQGSEA. Trimming cost V 6 bases and J 2 bases; bases outside gene matches: 14. CDR3 residues: CSVLSSHRGPAYEQYF. In nucleotides, the CDR3 is TGCAGCGTCCTCTCCTCCCACAGGGGGCCGGCCTACGAGCAGTACTTC.

CDR3 region: CASSRKTGDTYEQYF. The DNA for the CDR3 is TGTGCCAGCTCCCGTAAGACAGGGGACACCTACGAGCAGTACTTC. The rearrangement joins TRBV18 to TRBJ2-7; 8 nucleotides align to TRBD1. This CDR3 has 15 residues. J was trimmed by 2 bases and V by 6 bases; bases with no gene match: 9. Germline CDR1 KGHSH, CDR2 LQKENI.

V gene TRBV6-5 combines with J gene TRBJ2-3, with TRBD2 as a possible D gene (6 bases). There are 14 residues in the CDR3. Germline CDR1 MNHEY, CDR2 SVGAGI. V was clipped by 6 bases and J by 0 bases, with 10 bases between them. As DNA, the CDR3 is TGTGCCAGCAGAGCCGGGACTAGCACAGATACGCAGTATTTT. This translates into CASRAGTSTDTQYF.

The J gene is TRBJ1-1, the V gene TRBV7-9, with D unclear. This CDR3 contains 12 residues. Germline-derived CDR1 and CDR2 are SEHNR and FQNEAQ (reference sequence). Trimming left V 3 bases short and J 7 bases short, with 9 bases between. The CDR3 sequence: CASSFNGGEAFF. DNA for the CDR3: TGTGCCAGCAGCTTCAACGGCGGTGAAGCTTTCTTT.

The gene calls are TRBV30 and TRBJ1-2; unclear D gene. Trimming stripped 7 bases from V and 3 bases from J, with 12 bases between. Germline V CDR1 and CDR2: GTSNPN, SVGIG (reference sequence). This CDR3 is built from 12 residues. CDR3 loop: CAYGEVYYGYTF. For the CDR3, the DNA is TGTGCCTACGGGGAAGTTTACTATGGCTACACCTTC. Full variable domain (outside the CDR3, taken from reference TRBV30 and TRBJ1-2): SQTIHQWPATLVQPVGSPLSLECTVEGTSNPNLYWYRQAAGRGLQLLFYSVGIGQISSEVPQNLSASRPQDRQFILSSKKLLLSDSGFYLCAYGEVYYGYTFGSGTRLTVV.

The rearrangement uses TRBV18 and TRBJ2-1, with a tentative D call TRBD2 (6 bases). V lost 4 bases and J 4 bases, leaving 8 bases between the germline ends. In germline, CDR1 is KGHSH, CDR2 LQKENI. The CDR3 extends over 13 amino acids. CDR3 bases: TGTGCCAGCTCACGTGCGGGGTACAATGAGCAGTTCTTC. It codes for CASSRAGYNEQFF. Looking up the rest from reference TRBV18 and TRBJ2-1 gives the full variable domain: NAGVMQNPRHLVRRRGQEARLRCSPMKGHSHVYWYRQLPEEGLKFMVYLQKENIIDESGMPKERFSAEFPKEGPSILRIQQVVRGDSAAYFCASSRAGYNEQFFGPGTRLTVL.

The chain couples TRBV9 to TRBJ2-1, with TRBD1 as a possible D gene (5 bases). The germline V and J ends were trimmed by 1 base and 2 bases, with 7 bases remaining between them. Germline assignment: CDR1 SGDLS and CDR2 YYNGEE. The CDR3 is 14 residues long. In nucleotides, the CDR3 is TGTGCCAGCAGCGTAACAGGAGCCTACAATGAGCAGTTCTTC. Encoded protein: CASSVTGAYNEQFF.

V and J are TRBV5-1 and TRBJ1-3; D gene ambiguous. V gave up 0 bases and J gave up 0 bases, with 10 bases separating them. The CDR3 covers 16 residues. Per the germline V gene, CDR1 is SGHRS and CDR2 is YFSETQ. The CDR3 DNA reads as TGCGCCAGCAGCTTGGGGTTCGGTCTCTCTGGAAACACCATATATTTT. Encoded protein: CASSLGFGLSGNTIYF. The full variable domain, with the rest looked up from reference TRBV5-1 and TRBJ1-3, is KAGVTQTPRYLIKTRGQQVTLSCSPISGHRSVSWYQQTPGQGLQFLFEYFSETQRNKGNFPGRFSGRQFSNSRSEMNVSTLELGDSALYLCASSLGFGLSGNTIYFGEGSWLTVV.

The chain is built from TRBV6-1 and TRBJ2-7; possibly TRBD2 for D (5 bases). This CDR3 comprises 14 residues. The germline CDR1 and CDR2 sequences are MNHNS and SASEGT. The V end lost 1 base, the J end lost 2 bases, and 9 bases lay between the germline ends. CDR3 in amino acids: CASSEGTLTYEQYF. The CDR3 nucleotides are TGTGCCAGCAGTGAAGGGACTCTCACCTACGAGCAGTACTTC.

The V call is TRBV5-1, the J call TRBJ2-7, with 7 bases identical to TRBD1. The V and J ends lost 7 bases and 6 bases, in that order; junction bases with no gene match: 13. CDR3 length equals 14 residues. The germline gives CDR1 SGHRS, CDR2 YFSETQ. CDR3 bases: TGCGCCAGCTCCGCCTCGACAGGGCAGAGCGAGCAGTACTTC. Its protein is CASSASTGQSEQYF.

The V and J genes are TRBV7-3 and TRBJ2-7; TRBD1 might be the D (6 bases). Germline V gene lookup returns CDR1 SGHTA and CDR2 FQGTGA. The CDR3 consists of 15 residues. With 1 base removed from V and 2 bases from J, the gap between germline ends came to 12 bases. Written as DNA, the CDR3 is TGTGCCAGCAGCTTAAGGCCAGGGGTAACCTACGAGCAGTACTTC. It yields the protein CASSLRPGVTYEQYF.

The gene calls are TRBV6-1 and TRBJ1-2; TRBD1 is a possible D gene (6 bases). Germline loops: CDR1 MNHNS, CDR2 SASEGT. The CDR3 covers 13 residues. Trimming stripped 3 bases from V and 8 bases from J, with 13 bases between. The CDR3 protein is CASSEYRDKGYTF. For the CDR3, the DNA is TGTGCCAGCAGTGAGTACCGGGACAAAGGCTACACCTTC.